This TCR beta chain is from a study of T-cell memory formation after mild COVID-19. TCRdb independently ran MiXCR on the 5' RACE reads; one entry per CDR3 protein. The table records some 300,000 distinct CDR3 sequences, roughly a fifth of them present only once. Germline V gene data show CDR1 as SNHLY and CDR2 as FYNNEI. CDR3 length: 11 residues. Trimming pared 4 bases from V and 16 bases from J, leaving 14 bases between. Study outcomes and limitations: Contracting clones from day 15 to 85 had balanced CD4/CD8; later expanders favoured CD4+.

In regard to this clonotype: The target antigen is unknown.

The origin of this receptor is a man between 18 and 35 years old who had mild COVID-19 (a few samples of this study predate the infection). Cell type and time point are not known. The chain uses TRBV2 and TRBJ2-4; D is unclear. The sample was PBMCs or a T cell subset sorted from them (not recorded which). The CDR3 DNA sequence: TGTGCCAGCAGTGGAGCCGGGCTGACCTACTTC. This gives the protein CASSGAGLTYF.